The present T cell receptor beta chain was sequenced within a study of blood T cell repertoires in COVID-19. Across the whole study: The analysed material was cDNA or gDNA that came from T cells, B-cell-depleted T cells, or PBMCs.

Clones were read by immunoSEQ multiplex PCR, and TCRdb kept only the in-frame ones, dropping some. The table has 220,000 or so clones, 90% to 95% seen once. The length of the CDR3 is 13 residues. V gave up 1 base and J gave up 2 bases, with 6 bases separating them. Germline values: CDR1 SGDLS, CDR2 YYNGEE. The sample consisted of peripheral blood. The TCR originated in a man in his 60s with COVID-19, enrolled during active disease. V gene TRBV9 combines with J gene TRBJ2-5; unclear D gene. The CDR3 region is CASSVRLQETQYF. CDR3 sequence (DNA): TGTGCCAGCAGCGTACGTTTACAAGAGACCCAGTACTTC.